What follows describes a single T cell receptor (beta chain). Vbeta (60) and Jbeta (13) primers were used in the PCR. Assay: immunoSEQ multiplex PCR; the TCRdb copy retains only in-frame clones and omits some. The sample yields around 100,000 clones, 70% to 80% seen once. The data stem from a study of cytomegalovirus exposure and HLA in healthy donors. With V trimmed by 4 bases and J by 15 bases, 10 bases remained unmatched. The V gene's germline CDR1 is SGHNT and CDR2 YENEEA. The CDR3 consists of 14 residues. The receptor was derived from a woman between 40 and 55 years old in good health and CMV-seronegative. The sequencing sample was made of PBMCs. This rearrangement joins TRBV11-3 to TRBJ2-1; 12 nucleotides match TRBD2. The CDR3 DNA follows: TGTGCCAGCAGCTCTAGGGCTAGCGGGAGGGCCTTGTTCTTC. This sequence encodes CASSSRASGRALFF. Supplemented by reference TRBV11-3 and TRBJ2-1, the full variable domain reads EAGVVQSPRYKIIEKKQPVAFWCNPISGHNTLYWYLQNLGQGPELLIRYENEEAVDDSQLPKDRFSAERLKGVDSTLKIQPAELGDSAVYLCASSSRASGRALFFGPGTRLTVL.